The 5 T cell receptor beta chains in this list originate from one sample, sequenced in a study of CD8 T cells in Susac syndrome. Random hexamers were used to reverse transcribe an amount of roughly 0.45 to 1 ug RNA. From the immunoSEQ multiplex PCR reads, TCRdb called clonotypes with MiXCR, one entry per CDR3 protein. This sample has roughly 200,000 distinct CDR3 sequences, with approximately 96% found just once. The sequencing sample was made of CD4+ T cells from PBMCs. These receptors all stem from a human donor with multiple sclerosis.

The CDR3 DNA follows: TGTGCCAGCAGCCGCGACCCGGACAGGACGAACACCGGGGAGCTGTTTTTT. It is translated as CASSRDPDRTNTGELFF. The V call is TRBV7-3, the J call TRBJ2-2; TRBD1 matches 7 bases. With 5 bases clipped from V and 0 bases from J, the junction kept 9 bases outside the gene matches. This CDR3 spans 17 amino acids. Germline V gene sequence: CDR1 SGHTA, CDR2 FQGTGA. The entire variable domain, with the rest obtained from reference TRBV7-3 and TRBJ2-2, is as follows: GAGVSQTPSNKVTEKGKYVELRCDPISGHTALYWYRQSLGQGPEFLIYFQGTGAADDSGLPNDRFFAVRPEGSVSTLKIQRTERGDSAVYLCASSRDPDRTNTGELFFGEGSRLTVL.

The V call is TRBV30, the J call TRBJ2-4, with D perhaps TRBD2 (6 bases). The germline gives CDR1 GTSNPN, CDR2 SVGIG (reference sequence). The CDR3 spans 17 residues. The V end was cut by 5 bases, the J end by 6 bases, with 26 bases between. As DNA, the CDR3 is TGTGCCTGGTGTCCCGGAGGGAATACTCCAACTGGAAACATTCAGTACTTC. It encodes CAWCPGGNTPTGNIQYF.

The chain carries TRBV9 and TRBJ1-1; 7 bases agree with TRBD1. The CDR3 has 17 residues. Germline assignment: CDR1 SGDLS and CDR2 YYNGEE. After removal of 1 base from V and 1 base from J, the junction contained 10 bases not matched to a gene. CDR3 coding DNA: TGTGCCAGCAGCGTAAGGGTCCCGGGACAGACGAACACTGAAGCTTTCTTT. It is translated as CASSVRVPGQTNTEAFF.

The chain is built from TRBV29-1 and TRBJ2-3, with D perhaps TRBD1 (5 bases). In germline, CDR1 is SQVTM, CDR2 ANQGSEA. This CDR3 comprises 14 residues. Trimming took off 4 bases at V and 0 bases at J, with 11 bases between the two ends. The CDR3 region is CSVGGGHSTDTQYF. CDR3 DNA: TGCAGCGTTGGGGGCGGCCATAGCACAGATACGCAGTATTTT.

This clonotype was recorded once. The genes are TRBV20-1 and TRBJ2-3; 8 bases agree with TRBD1. The V gene end was trimmed by 5 bases and the J gene end by 0 bases; junction bases not matched to a gene: 4. Germline V lookup: CDR1 DFQATT, CDR2 SNEGSKA (reference sequence). The CDR3 totals 14 residues. The CDR3 region has the DNA TGCAGTGCTCCTCGGACAGGGAGCACAGATACGCAGTATTTT. It translates to CSAPRTGSTDTQYF.